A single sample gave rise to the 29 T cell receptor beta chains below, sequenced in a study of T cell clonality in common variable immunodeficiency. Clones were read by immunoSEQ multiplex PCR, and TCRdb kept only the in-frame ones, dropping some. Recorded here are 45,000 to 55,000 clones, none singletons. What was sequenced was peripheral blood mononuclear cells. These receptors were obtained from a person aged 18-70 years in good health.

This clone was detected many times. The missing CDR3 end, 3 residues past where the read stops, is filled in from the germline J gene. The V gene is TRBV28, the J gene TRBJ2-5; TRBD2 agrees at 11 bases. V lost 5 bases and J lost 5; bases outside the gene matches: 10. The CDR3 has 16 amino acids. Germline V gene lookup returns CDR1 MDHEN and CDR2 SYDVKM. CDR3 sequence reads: CASSPFSGRALETQYF. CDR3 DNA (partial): TGTGCCAGCAGTCCATTTAGCGGGAGGGCCTTGGAGACC.

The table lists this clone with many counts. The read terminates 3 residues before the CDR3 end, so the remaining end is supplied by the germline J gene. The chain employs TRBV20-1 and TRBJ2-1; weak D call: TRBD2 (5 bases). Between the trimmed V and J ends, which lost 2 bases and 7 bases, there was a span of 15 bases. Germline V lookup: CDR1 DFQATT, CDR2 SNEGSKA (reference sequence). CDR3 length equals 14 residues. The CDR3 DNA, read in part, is TGCAGTGCTAGAACCCGGCTAGCTGGGAATGAG. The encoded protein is CSARTRLAGNE. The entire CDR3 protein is CSARTRLAGNEQFF.

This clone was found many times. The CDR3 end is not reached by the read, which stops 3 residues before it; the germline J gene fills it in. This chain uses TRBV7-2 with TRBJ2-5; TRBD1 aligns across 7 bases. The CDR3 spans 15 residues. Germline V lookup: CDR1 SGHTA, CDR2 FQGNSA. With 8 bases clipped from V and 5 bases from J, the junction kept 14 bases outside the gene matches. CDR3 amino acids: CASGAQTGWEETQYF. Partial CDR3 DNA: TGTGCCAGCGGCGCCCAGACAGGGTGGGAGGAGACC.

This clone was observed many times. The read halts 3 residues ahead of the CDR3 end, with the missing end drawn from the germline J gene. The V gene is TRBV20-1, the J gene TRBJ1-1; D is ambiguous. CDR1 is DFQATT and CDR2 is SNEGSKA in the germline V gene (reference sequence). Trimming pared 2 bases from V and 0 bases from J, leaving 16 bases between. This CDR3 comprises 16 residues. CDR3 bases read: TGCAGTGCTAGAACAGACATATTACCGTTGAACACTGAA. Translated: CSARTDILPLNTE. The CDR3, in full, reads CSARTDILPLNTEAFF.

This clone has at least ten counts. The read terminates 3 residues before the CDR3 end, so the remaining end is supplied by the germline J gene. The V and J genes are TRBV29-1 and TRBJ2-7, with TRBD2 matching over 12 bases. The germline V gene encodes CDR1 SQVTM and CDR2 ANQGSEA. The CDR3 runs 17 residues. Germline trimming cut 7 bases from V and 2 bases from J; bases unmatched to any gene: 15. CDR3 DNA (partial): TGCAGCGCTGACCGACCAGGACTAGCGGGACGAGCCTACGAG. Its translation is CSADRPGLAGRAYE. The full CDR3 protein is CSADRPGLAGRAYEQYF.

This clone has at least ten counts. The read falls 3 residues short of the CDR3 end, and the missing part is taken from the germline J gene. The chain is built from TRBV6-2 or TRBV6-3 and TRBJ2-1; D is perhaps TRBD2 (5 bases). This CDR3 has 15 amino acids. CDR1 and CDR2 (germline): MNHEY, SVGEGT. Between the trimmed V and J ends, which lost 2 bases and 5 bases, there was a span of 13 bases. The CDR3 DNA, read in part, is TGTGCCAGCAGTTACCTAGCCGGGATAAACAATGAG. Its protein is CASSYLAGINNE. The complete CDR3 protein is CASSYLAGINNEQFF.

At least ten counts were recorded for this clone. CDR3 sequence reads: CASSLGGSDRSEQFF. The sequenced part of the CDR3 DNA is TGCGCCAGCAGCTTGGGGGGTAGCGACCGTAGTGAG. V is TRBV5-1 and J is TRBJ2-1, with D maybe TRBD2 (5 bases). From the germline J gene comes the end of the CDR3, since the read stops 3 residues before it. Germline-derived CDR1 and CDR2 are SGHRS and YFSETQ. Trimming took off 0 bases at V and 9 bases at J, with 16 bases between the two ends. The CDR3 loop spans 15 amino acids.

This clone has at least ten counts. The CDR3 here is CASSIEALWTGGRSDTQYF. The DNA read from the CDR3 is TGTGCCAGTAGTATAGAGGCCCTATGGACAGGGGGCCGATCAGATACG. The rearrangement uses TRBV19 and TRBJ2-3; 11 bases map to TRBD1. The CDR3 end falls 3 residues outside the read, so it is completed with the germline J gene. J gave up 4 bases and V 0 bases, and 12 bases lay outside the gene matches. This CDR3 spans 19 amino acids. Per germline, CDR1 LNHDA and CDR2 SQIVND (reference sequence).

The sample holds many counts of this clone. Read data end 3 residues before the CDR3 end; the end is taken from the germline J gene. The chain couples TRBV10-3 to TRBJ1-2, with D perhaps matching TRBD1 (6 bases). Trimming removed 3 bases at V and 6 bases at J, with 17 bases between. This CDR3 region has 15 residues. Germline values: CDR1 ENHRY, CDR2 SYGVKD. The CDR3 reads CAISDPGHVKNGYTF. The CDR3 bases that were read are TGTGCCATCAGTGATCCGGGACATGTCAAGAATGGC.

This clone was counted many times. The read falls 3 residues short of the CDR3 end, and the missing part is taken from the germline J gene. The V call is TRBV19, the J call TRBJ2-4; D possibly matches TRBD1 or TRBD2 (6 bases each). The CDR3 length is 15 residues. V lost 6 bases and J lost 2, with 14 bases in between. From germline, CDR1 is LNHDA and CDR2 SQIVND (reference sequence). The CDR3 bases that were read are TGTGCCAGTAGGAGTGGAGGGACATCCAAAAACATT. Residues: CASRSGGTSKNI. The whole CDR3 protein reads CASRSGGTSKNIQYF.

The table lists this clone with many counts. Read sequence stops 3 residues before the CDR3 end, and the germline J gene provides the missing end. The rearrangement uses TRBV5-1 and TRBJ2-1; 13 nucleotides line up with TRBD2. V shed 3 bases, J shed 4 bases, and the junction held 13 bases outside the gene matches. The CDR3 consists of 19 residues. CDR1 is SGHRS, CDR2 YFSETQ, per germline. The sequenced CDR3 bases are TGCGCCAGCAGCTGGACTAGCGGGAGCCCTACCGTAATGTACAATGAG. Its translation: CASSWTSGSPTVMYNE. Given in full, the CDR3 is CASSWTSGSPTVMYNEQFF.

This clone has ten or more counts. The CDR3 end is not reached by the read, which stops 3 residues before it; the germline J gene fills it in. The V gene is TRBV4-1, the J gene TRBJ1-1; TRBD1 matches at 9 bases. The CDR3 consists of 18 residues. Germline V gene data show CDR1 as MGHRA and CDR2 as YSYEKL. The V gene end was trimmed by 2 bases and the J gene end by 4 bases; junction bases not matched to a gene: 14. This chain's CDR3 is CASSQLTGGRGVTTEAFF. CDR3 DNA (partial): TGCGCCAGCAGCCAACTGACAGGGGGTCGCGGTGTGACCACTGAA.

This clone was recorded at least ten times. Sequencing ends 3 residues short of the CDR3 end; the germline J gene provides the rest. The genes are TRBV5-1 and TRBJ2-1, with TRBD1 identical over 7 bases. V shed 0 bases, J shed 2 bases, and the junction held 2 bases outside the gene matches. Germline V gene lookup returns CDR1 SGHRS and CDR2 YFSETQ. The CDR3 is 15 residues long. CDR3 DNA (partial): TGCGCCAGCAGCTTGGGGACAGGAACCTACAATGAG. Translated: CASSLGTGTYNE. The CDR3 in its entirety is CASSLGTGTYNEQFF.

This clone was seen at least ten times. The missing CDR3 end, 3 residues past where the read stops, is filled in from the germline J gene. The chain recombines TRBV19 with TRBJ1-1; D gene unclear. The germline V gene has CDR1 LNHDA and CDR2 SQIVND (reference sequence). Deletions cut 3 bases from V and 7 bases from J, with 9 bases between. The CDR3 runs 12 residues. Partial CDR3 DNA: TGTGCCAGTAGTATTAGGGTCGGTGAA. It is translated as CASSIRVGE. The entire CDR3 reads CASSIRVGEAFF.

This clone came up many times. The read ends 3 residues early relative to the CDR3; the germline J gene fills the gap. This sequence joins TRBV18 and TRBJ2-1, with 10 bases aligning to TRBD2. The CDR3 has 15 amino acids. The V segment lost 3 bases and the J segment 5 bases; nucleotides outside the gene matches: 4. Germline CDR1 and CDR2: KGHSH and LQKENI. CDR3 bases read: TGTGCCAGCTCACCCAGCGGGGGGGAAGACAATGAG. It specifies CASSPSGGEDNE. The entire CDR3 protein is CASSPSGGEDNEQFF.

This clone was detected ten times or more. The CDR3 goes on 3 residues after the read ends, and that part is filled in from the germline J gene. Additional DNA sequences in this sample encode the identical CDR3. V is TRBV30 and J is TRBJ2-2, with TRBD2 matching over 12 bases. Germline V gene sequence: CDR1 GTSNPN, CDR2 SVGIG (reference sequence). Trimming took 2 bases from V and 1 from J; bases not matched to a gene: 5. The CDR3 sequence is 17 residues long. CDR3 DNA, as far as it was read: TGTGCCTGGAGTCTCAGGACTAGCGGGAAGAACACCGGGGAG. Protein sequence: CAWSLRTSGKNTGE. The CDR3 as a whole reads CAWSLRTSGKNTGELFF. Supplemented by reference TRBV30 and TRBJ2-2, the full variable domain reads SQTIHQWPATLVQPVGSPLSLECTVEGTSNPNLYWYRQAAGRGLQLLFYSVGIGQISSEVPQNLSASRPQDRQFILSSKKLLLSDSGFYLCAWSLRTSGKNTGELFFGEGSRLTVL.

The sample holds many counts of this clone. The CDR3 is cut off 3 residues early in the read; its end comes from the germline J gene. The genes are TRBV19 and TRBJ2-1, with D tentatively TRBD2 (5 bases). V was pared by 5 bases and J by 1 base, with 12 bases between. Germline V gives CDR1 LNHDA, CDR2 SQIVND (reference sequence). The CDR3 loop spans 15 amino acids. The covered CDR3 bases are TGTGCCAGTAGTTTGCGGACTGATTCCTACAATGAG. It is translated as CASSLRTDSYNE. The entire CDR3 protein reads CASSLRTDSYNEQFF.

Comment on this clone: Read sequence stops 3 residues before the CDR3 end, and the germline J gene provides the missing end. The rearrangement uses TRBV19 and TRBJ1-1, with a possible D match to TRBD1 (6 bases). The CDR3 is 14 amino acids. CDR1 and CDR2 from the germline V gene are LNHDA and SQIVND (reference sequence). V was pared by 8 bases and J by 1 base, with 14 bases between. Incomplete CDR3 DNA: TGTGCCAGTGGATGGACAGCAACGAACACTGAA. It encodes CASGWTATNTE. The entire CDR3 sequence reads CASGWTATNTEAFF. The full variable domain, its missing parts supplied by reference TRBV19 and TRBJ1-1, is DGGITQSPKYLFRKEGQNVTLSCEQNLNHDAMYWYRQDPGQGLRLIYYSQIVNDFQKGDIAEGYSVSREKKESFPLTVTSAQKNPTAFYLCASGWTATNTEAFFGQGTRLTVV.

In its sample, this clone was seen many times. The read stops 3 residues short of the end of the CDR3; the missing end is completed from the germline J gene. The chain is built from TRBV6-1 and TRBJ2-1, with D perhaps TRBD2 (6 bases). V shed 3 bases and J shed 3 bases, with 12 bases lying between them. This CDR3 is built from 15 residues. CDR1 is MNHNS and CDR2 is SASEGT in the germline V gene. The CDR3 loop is CASSEGTLLYNEQFF. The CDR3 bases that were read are TGTGCCAGCAGTGAGGGGACTTTGCTCTACAATGAG.

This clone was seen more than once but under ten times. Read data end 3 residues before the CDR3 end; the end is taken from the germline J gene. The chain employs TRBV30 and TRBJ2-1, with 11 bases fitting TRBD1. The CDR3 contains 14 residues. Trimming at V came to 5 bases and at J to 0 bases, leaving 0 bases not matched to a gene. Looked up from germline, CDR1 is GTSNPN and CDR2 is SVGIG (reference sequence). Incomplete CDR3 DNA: TGTGCCTGGGGGACAGGGGGCTCCTACAATGAG. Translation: CAWGTGGSYNE. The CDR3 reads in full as CAWGTGGSYNEQFF.

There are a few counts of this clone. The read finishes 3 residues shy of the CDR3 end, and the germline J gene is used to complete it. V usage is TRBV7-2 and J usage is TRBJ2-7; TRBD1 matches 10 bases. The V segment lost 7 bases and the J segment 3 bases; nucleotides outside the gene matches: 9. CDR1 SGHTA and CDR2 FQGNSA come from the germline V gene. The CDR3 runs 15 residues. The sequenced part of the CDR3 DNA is TGTGCCAGCACCCCATATGACAGGGGGCTCTACGAG. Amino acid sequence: CASTPYDRGLYE. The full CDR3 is CASTPYDRGLYEQYF.

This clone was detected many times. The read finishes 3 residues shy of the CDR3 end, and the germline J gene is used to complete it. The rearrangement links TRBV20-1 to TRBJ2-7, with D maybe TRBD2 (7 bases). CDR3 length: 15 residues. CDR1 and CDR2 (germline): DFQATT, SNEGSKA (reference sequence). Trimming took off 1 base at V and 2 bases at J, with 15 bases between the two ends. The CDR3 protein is CSARGGGRQAYEQYF. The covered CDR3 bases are TGCAGTGCTAGAGGGGGGGGGAGACAGGCCTACGAG.

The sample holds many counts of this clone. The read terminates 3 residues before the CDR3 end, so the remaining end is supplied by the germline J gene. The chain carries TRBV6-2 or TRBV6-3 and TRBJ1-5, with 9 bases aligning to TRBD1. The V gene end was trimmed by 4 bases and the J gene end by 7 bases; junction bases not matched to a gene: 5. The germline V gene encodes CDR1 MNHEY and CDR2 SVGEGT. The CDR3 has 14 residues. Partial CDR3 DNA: TGTGCCAGCAGTTTGGGACAGGGAGCACAGCCC. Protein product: CASSLGQGAQP. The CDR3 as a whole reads CASSLGQGAQPQHF.

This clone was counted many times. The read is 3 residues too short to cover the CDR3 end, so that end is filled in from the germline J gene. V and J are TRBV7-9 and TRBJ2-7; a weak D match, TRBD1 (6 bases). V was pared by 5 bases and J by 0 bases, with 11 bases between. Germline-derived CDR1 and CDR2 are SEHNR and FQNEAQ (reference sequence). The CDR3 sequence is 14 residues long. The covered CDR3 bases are TGTGCCAGCAGCAAGGGGGACGGCTCCTACGAG. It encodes CASSKGDGSYE. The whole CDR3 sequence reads CASSKGDGSYEQYF.

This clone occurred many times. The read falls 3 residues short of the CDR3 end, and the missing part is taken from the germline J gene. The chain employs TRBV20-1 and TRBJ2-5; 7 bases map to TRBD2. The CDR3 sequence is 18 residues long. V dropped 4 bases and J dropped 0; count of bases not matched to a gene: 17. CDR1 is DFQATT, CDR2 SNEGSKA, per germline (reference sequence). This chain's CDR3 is CSAKDYEGREGHQETQYF. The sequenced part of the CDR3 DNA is TGCAGTGCTAAGGACTACGAGGGGAGGGAGGGACACCAAGAGACC.

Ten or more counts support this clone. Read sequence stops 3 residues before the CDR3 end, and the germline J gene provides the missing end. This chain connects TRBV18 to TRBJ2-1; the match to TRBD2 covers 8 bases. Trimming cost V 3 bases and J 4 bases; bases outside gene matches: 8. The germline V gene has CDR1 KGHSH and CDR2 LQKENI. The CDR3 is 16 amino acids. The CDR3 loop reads CASSPWTSRGYNEQFF. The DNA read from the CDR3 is TGTGCCAGCTCACCTTGGACTAGCAGAGGATACAATGAG.

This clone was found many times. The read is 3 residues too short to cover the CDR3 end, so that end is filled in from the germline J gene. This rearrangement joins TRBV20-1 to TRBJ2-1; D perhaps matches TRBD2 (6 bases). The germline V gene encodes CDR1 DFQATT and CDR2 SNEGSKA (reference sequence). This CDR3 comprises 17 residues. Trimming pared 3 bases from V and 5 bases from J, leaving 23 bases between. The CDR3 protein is CSASAYHRGNTNNEQFF. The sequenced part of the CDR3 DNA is TGCAGTGCTAGCGCCTACCACCGCGGGAACACAAACAATGAG.

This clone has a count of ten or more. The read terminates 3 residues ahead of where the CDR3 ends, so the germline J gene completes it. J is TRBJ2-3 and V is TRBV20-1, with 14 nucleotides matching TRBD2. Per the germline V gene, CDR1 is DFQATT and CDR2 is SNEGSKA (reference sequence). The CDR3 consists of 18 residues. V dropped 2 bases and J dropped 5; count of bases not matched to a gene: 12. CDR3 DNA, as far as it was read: TGCAGTGCTAGACCGGGACTAGCGGGAGCGGGTTGGGTAGATACG. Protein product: CSARPGLAGAGWVDT. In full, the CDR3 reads CSARPGLAGAGWVDTQYF.

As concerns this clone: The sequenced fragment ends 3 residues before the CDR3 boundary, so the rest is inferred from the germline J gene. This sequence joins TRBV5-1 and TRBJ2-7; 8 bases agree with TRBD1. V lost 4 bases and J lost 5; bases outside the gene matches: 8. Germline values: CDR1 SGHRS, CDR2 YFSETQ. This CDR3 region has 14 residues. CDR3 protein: CASSPRQGWDEQYF. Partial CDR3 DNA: TGCGCCAGCAGCCCTAGACAGGGGTGGGACGAG.